This T cell receptor (beta chain) is from a study of blood T cell repertoires in COVID-19 (dated by TCRdb to between 2020 and 2021). Regarding the complete study: Samples from collaborators originated in the United States, Italy and Spain and spanned both the acute and convalescent phases of COVID-19. The material from the prospective study consisted of cDNA or gDNA derived from T cells, B-cell-depleted T cells, or PBMCs. The dataset comprised deeply sampled blood TCRbeta repertoires from subjects exposed to, actively infected with, or recovered from COVID-19. The repertoires were released in a freely available public database intended as a resource for research on the immune response to SARS-CoV-2. Samples were obtained from the ongoing ImmuneRACE study (first 160 participants) and from 950 to 1,500 subjects provided by 6 global collaborators. A de-identified subject ID, COVID-19 status, age in years and sex were almost always included in the sample metadata. Where HLA class I and class II types were available, the types were taken from metadata supplied by the sample provider, not from assay-based typing. Points the paper makes about the study in general: The quantity of clinical and demographic metadata differed by source and by participant and was supplied without curation.

According to the germline V gene (reference sequence), CDR1 reads GTSNPN and CDR2 reads SVGIG. Inclusive of the bounding cysteine and phenylalanine, the CDR3 is 11 residues long. Just the 33-base CDR3 DNA is kept, in frame starting at base 1. V loses 2 bases of germline sequence and J loses 9 bases, and the interval between the two ends is 5 bases. With regard to this clone: Its antigen is not yet known. No qualities accompany the bases; no much larger clone lies one base away.

In the prospective study, participants were roughly 18 to 100 years old, resided in about two dozen geographic areas of the United States, and were enrolled through a virtual design. In the prospective study, cohorts were assigned on the basis of participant-reported clinical history obtained from a screening survey and a study questionnaire. In the prospective study, mobile phlebotomists collected whole blood, serum and a nasopharyngeal or oropharyngeal swab from each participant. Additional blood draws and questionnaires over an approximately 2-month period could optionally be provided by prospective study participants. Prospective study blood samples were shipped either frozen or at room temperature before DNA extraction. TCRbeta CDR3 regions were amplified from genomic DNA using the immunoSEQ Assay, a bias-controlled multiplex PCR. In the paper's pipeline: Nucleated cell counts per sample were estimated from amplification of reference gene primers within the assay. To quantify the absolute abundance of each unique TCRbeta CDR3 rearrangement, sequence reads were collapsed and filtered. For each sample, productive Simpson clonality was calculated as the square root of Simpson's diversity index across productive rearrangements. TCRdb carries this immuneACCESS record with in-frame sequences only. Its versions omit some clonotypes, under half of them owing to an unresolved V gene in the studies checked, with the rest unexplained. The V and J calls and clone size come from that table; D and trimming were worked out from the DNA. This sample has approximately 390,000 clones in its table, and roughly 86% of those were observed once. Around 1.9% of the sample is in the top ten clones.

The sequence joins TRBV30 to TRBJ1-6; the D gene is not confidently resolved. The TCR was taken from a woman aged 40 to 55 with acute COVID-19. The sample was PBMCs or T cells enriched from blood (not recorded which). The CDR3 here reads CAWSTGSPLHF. The nucleotides are TGTGCCTGGAGTACGGGTTCACCCCTCCACTTT. The full variable domain, completed from the reference TRBV30 and TRBJ1-6 proteins outside the CDR3, reads SQTIHQWPATLVQPVGSPLSLECTVEGTSNPNLYWYRQAAGRGLQLLFYSVGIGQISSEVPQNLSASRPQDRQFILSSKKLLLSDSGFYLCAWSTGSPLHFGNGTRLTVT.